This T cell receptor beta chain was documented in a study of CD8 T cells in Susac syndrome. cDNA came from about 0.5 to 1 ug RNA primed by random hexamers. TCRdb used MiXCR to reprocess the immunoSEQ multiplex PCR reads, holding one entry per CDR3 protein. This table holds more than 250,000 distinct CDR3 sequences, about 90% found once. The CDR3 length is 15 residues. From germline, CDR1 is SGHRS and CDR2 YFSETQ. The trim removed 3 bases at V and 2 bases at J, leaving 4 bases unmatched. The sequenced material came from CD4+ T cells from PBMCs. The clonotype comes from a human donor with multiple sclerosis. The chain joins TRBV5-1 to TRBJ2-1; 8 bases line up with TRBD2. The CDR3 sequence: CASSSGGATYNEQFF. Written as DNA, the CDR3 is TGCGCCAGCAGCTCGGGGGGGGCCACCTACAATGAGCAGTTCTTC.